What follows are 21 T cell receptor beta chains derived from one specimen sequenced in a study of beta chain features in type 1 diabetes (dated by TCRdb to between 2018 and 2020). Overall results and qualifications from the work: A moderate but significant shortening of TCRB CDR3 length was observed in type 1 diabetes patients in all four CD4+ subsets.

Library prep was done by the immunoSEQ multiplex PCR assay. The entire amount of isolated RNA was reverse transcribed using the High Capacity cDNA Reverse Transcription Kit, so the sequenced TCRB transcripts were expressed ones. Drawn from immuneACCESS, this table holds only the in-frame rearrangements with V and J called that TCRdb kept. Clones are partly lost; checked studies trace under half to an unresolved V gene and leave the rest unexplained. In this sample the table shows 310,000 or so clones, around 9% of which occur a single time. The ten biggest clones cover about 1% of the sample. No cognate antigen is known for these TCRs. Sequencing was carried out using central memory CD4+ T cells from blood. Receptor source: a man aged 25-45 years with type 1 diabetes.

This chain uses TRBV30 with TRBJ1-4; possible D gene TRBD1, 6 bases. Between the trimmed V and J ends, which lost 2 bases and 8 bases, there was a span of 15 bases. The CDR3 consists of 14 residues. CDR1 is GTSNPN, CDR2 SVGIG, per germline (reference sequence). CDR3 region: CAWSHGTPEEKLFF. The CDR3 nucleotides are TGTGCCTGGAGTCACGGGACACCCGAGGAAAAACTGTTTTTT.

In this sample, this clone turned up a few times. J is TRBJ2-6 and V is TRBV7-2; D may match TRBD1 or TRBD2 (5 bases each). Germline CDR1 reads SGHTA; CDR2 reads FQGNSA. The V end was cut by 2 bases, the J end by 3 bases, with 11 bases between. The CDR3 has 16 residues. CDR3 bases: TGTGCCAGCAGCTTACTTGGGACCGGTGGGGCCAACGTCCTGACTTTC. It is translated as CASSLLGTGGANVLTF.

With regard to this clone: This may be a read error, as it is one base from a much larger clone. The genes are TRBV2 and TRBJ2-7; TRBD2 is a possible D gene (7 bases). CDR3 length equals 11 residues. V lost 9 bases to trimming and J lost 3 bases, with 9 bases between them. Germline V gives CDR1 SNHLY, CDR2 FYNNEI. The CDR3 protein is CASRGGYEQYF. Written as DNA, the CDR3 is TGTGCCAGTAGGGGGGGCTACGAGCAGTACTTC.

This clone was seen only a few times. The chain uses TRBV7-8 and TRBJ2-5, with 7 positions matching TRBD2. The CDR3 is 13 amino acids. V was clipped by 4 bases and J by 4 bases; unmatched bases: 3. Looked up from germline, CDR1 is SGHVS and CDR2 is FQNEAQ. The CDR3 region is CASSSASGETQYF. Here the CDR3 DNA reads TGTGCCAGCAGCTCAGCTAGCGGAGAGACCCAGTACTTC.

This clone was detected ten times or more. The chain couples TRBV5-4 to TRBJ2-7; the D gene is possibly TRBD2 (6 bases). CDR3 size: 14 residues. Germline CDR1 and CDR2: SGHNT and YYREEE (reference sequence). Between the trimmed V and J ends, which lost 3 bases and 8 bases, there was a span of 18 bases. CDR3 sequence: CASSYGGMSDQQYF. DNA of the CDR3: TGTGCCAGCAGCTACGGGGGAATGAGCGACCAGCAGTACTTC.

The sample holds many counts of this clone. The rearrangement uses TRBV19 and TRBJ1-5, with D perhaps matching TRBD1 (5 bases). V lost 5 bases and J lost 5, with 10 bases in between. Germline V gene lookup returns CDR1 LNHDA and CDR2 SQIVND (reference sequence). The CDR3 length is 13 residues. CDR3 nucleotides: TGTGCCAGTAGTCAGGGTCTTCATCAGCCCCAGCATTTT. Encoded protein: CASSQGLHQPQHF.

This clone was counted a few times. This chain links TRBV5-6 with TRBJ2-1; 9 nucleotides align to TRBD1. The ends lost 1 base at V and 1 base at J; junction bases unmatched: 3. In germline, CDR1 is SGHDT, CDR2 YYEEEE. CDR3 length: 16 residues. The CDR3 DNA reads TGTGCCAGCAGCTTGCGGACAGGGGCGTCCTACAATGAGCAGTTCTTC. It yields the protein CASSLRTGASYNEQFF.

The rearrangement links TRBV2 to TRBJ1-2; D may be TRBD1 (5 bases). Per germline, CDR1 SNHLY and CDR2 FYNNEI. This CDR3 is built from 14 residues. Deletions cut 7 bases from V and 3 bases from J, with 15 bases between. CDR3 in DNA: TGTGCCAGCACCTCAGTAGAGGGACACTATGGCTACACCTTC. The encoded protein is CASTSVEGHYGYTF.

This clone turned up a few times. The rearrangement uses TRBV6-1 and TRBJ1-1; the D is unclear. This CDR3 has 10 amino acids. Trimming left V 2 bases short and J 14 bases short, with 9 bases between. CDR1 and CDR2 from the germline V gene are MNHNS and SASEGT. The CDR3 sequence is CASSELNLFF. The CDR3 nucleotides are TGTGCCAGCAGTGAACTGAACTTGTTCTTT.

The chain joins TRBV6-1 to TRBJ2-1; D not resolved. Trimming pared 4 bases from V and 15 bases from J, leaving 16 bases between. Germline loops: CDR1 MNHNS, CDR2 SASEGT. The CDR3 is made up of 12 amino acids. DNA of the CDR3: TGTGCCAGCAGTGGGGCGGCCGGGCTGGGGTTCTTC. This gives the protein CASSGAAGLGFF.

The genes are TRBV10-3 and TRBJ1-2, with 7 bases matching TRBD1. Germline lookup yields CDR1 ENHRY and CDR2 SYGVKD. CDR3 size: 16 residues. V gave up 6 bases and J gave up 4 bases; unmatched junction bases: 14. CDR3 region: CAIRRGRQGPSYGYTF. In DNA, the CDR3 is TGTGCCATCAGGCGGGGGAGACAGGGCCCTTCCTATGGCTACACCTTC.

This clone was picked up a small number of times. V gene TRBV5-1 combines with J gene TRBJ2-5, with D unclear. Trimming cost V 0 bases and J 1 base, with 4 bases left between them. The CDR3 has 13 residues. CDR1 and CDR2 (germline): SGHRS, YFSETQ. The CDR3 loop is CASSLGSQETQYF. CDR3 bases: TGCGCCAGCAGCTTGGGCAGCCAAGAGACCCAGTACTTC.

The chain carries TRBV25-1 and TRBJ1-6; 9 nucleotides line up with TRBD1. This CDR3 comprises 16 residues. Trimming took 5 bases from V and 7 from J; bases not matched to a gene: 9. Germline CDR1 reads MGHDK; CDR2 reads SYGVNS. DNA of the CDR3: TGTGCCAGCAGTACCGCGGGACAGGGTAGAAATTCACCCCTCCACTTT. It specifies CASSTAGQGRNSPLHF.

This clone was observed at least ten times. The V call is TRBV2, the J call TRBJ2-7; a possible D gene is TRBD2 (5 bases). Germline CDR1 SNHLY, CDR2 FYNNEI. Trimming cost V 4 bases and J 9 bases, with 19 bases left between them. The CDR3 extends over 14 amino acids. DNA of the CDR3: TGTGCCAGCAGTGTGGAATTGGAAGTTGGAGGGCAGTACTTC. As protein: CASSVELEVGGQYF.

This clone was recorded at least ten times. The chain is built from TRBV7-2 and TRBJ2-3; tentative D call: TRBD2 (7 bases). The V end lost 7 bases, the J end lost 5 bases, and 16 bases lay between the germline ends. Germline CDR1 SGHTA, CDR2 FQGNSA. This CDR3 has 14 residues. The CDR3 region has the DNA TGTGCCAGCACCCGAGGGGGGGAGGGAGATACGCAGTATTTT. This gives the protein CASTRGGEGDTQYF.

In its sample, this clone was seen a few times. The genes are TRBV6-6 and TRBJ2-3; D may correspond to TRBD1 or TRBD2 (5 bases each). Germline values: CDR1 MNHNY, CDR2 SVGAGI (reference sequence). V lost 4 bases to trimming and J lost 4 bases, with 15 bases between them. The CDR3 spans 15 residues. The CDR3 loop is CASSFGARGADTQYF. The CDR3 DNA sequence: TGTGCCAGCAGTTTTGGGGCCAGAGGGGCAGATACGCAGTATTTT.

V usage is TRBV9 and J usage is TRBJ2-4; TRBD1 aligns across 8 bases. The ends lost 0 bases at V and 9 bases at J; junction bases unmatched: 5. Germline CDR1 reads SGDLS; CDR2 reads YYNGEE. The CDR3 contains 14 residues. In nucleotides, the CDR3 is TGTGCCAGCAGCGTAGTGTCAGGGGGCGGCATTCAGTACTTC. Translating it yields CASSVVSGGGIQYF.

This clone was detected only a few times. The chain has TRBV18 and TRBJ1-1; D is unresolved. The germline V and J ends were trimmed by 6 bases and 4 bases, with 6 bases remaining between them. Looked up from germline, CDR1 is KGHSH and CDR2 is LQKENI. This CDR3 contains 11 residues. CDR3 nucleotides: TGTGCCAGCTCTACTTCCACTGAAGCTTTCTTT. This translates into CASSTSTEAFF.

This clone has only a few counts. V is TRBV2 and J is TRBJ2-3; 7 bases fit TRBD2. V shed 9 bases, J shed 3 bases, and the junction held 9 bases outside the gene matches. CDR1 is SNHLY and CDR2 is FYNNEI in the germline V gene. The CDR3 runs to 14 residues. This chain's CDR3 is CASSLAAGTDTQYF. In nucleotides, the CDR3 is TGTGCCAGTAGTCTAGCAGCGGGGACAGATACGCAGTATTTT.

CDR3 in DNA: TGTGCCAGCAGCTCAGGGTCGTTAATGAACACTGAAGCTTTCTTT. Translating it yields CASSSGSLMNTEAFF. This chain connects TRBV7-9 to TRBJ1-1; tentatively, D is TRBD1 (5 bases). The CDR3 is made up of 15 amino acids. The germline V gene has CDR1 SEHNR and CDR2 FQNEAQ (reference sequence). V lost 4 bases to trimming and J lost 0 bases, with 12 bases between them.

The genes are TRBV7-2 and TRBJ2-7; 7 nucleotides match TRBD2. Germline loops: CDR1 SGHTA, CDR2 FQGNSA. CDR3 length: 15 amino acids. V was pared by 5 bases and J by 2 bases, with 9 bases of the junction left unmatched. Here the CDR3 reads CASSPGAGVAYEQYF. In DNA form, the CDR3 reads TGTGCCAGCAGCCCCGGGGCGGGGGTGGCCTACGAGCAGTACTTC.